What follows is one T cell receptor beta chain and its context. Its target is unknown. This entry is derived from a study of lymphopenia after photon versus proton radiotherapy. The CDR3 sequence is 15 residues long. V shed 4 bases and J 5 bases; nucleotides not matched to a gene: 7. CDR1 and CDR2 from the germline V gene are MNHNY and SVGAGI (reference sequence). General observations from the study: Survival link was tested only in deceased patients; proton benefit remains a possibility.

The repertoire was sequenced with immunoSEQ multiplex PCR; TCRdb's copy has only in-frame clones and lacks some. The sample gives 37,000 or so clones, about 86% of which show up once; about a tenth is in the top ten. The sequence was obtained from a woman aged 70-85 years with pancreatic cancer. Some clones in this sample may be carry-over from other donors' samples. Sequenced material: peripheral blood, taken from a patient treated with proton-based radiotherapy. J is TRBJ1-4 and V is TRBV6-6, with TRBD1 matching 7 bases. In nucleotides, the CDR3 is TGTGCCAGCAGTTCCAGGACAGGAGGGAATGAAAAACTGTTTTTT. It specifies CASSSRTGGNEKLFF.